These 16 T cell receptor beta chains were all obtained from the same sample, sequenced in a study of T cells after yellow fever vaccination. TCRdb redid the calling of the 5' RACE reads with MiXCR, one entry per CDR3 protein. The table records about 230,000 distinct CDR3 sequences, around 6.7% of them present only once. The material sequenced was CD4+ T cells sorted from PBMCs, taken on the day of the yellow fever booster vaccination. These receptors were obtained from a man in his thirties or forties who received the YFV17D yellow fever vaccine.

This clonotype has a count of ten or more. The chain combines TRBV7-6 with TRBJ2-2; D call uncertain. With 10 bases removed from V and 6 bases from J, the gap between germline ends came to 18 bases. Germline lookup yields CDR1 SGHVS and CDR2 FNYEAQ. The CDR3 is made up of 14 amino acids. CDR3 nucleotide sequence: TGTGCCATCCAAATCATTCGGGCCCCCGGGGAGCTGTTTTTT. It specifies CAIQIIRAPGELFF.

This clonotype was seen a handful of times. V and J are TRBV10-3 and TRBJ2-5; unclear D gene. This CDR3 is 12 amino acids long. The V gene lost 0 bases and the J gene lost 7 bases, with 6 bases spanning the gap. The V gene's germline CDR1 is ENHRY and CDR2 SYGVKD. CDR3 sequence reads: CAISESYGTQYF. CDR3 DNA sequence: TGTGCCATCAGTGAGTCGTATGGGACCCAGTACTTC.

The chain is built from TRBV7-2 and TRBJ2-1, with a possible D match to TRBD2 (6 bases). Germline-derived CDR1 and CDR2 are SGHTA and FQGNSA. The V and J ends lost 6 bases and 10 bases respectively, with 19 bases between them. The CDR3 is made up of 14 amino acids. The CDR3 coding sequence is TGTGCCAGCAGTCCCGGGACTGGCATCGGGGAGCAGTTCTTC. This translates into CASSPGTGIGEQFF.

This clonotype was seen more than once but under ten times. The chain joins TRBV7-7 to TRBJ2-3; D unresolved. The V gene's germline CDR1 is SSHAT and CDR2 FNYEAQ (reference sequence). V shed 5 bases and J shed 0 bases, with 15 bases lying between them. The CDR3 consists of 16 residues. CDR3 sequence: CASSPNLPTSTDTQYF. The DNA for the CDR3 is TGTGCCAGCAGCCCGAACCTACCGACTAGCACAGATACGCAGTATTTT. Supplemented by reference TRBV7-7 and TRBJ2-3, the full variable domain reads GAGVSQSPRYKVTKRGQDVTLRCDPISSHATLYWYQQALGQGPEFLTYFNYEAQPDKSGLPSDRFSAERPEGSISTLTIQRTEQRDSAMYRCASSPNLPTSTDTQYFGPGTRLTVL.

There are a few counts of this clonotype. The chain couples TRBV4-3 to TRBJ2-1; TRBD2 aligns across 12 bases. With 1 base clipped from V and 9 bases from J, the junction kept 4 bases outside the gene matches. Germline V gene sequence: CDR1 LGHNA, CDR2 YSLEER. The CDR3 spans 15 residues. The CDR3 DNA reads as TGCGCCAGCAGCCAAGGGACTAGCGGGATAGGTGAGCAGTTCTTC. Translating it yields CASSQGTSGIGEQFF.

This rearrangement joins TRBV4-2 to TRBJ2-3; TRBD2 agrees at 16 bases. The trim removed 1 base at V and 1 base at J, leaving 5 bases unmatched. The V gene's germline CDR1 is LGHNA and CDR2 YNFKEQ. The CDR3 is 19 residues long. The CDR3 spells CASSQGWGLAGGRTDTQYF. For the CDR3, the DNA is TGTGCCAGCAGCCAAGGATGGGGACTAGCGGGAGGGCGCACAGATACGCAGTATTTT.

This clonotype was recorded at least ten times. The junction departs from the called germline gene at one end, perhaps through a read error. The genes are TRBV7-7 and TRBJ2-2, with a possible D match to TRBD2 (6 bases). The CDR3 sequence is 15 residues long. Germline lookup yields CDR1 SSHAT and CDR2 FNYEAQ (reference sequence). Written as DNA, the CDR3 is TGTGCTAGCAGCTTAGAGACTAGAGGGACCGGGGAGCTGTTTTTT. This translates into CASSLETRGTGELFF.

In its sample, this clonotype was seen a few times. This chain connects TRBV7-8 to TRBJ2-7, with TRBD2 matching over 11 bases. CDR1 and CDR2 (germline): SGHVS, FQNEAQ. The junction had 14 bases not matched to a gene; V was cut back by 5 bases and J by 2 bases. The CDR3 has 18 residues. CDR3 loop: CASSVPGTLAGGAYEQYF. DNA for the CDR3: TGTGCCAGCAGCGTACCAGGGACCCTAGCGGGAGGAGCCTACGAGCAGTACTTC.

J is TRBJ2-5 and V is TRBV7-3; perhaps TRBD2 as D (5 bases). Germline V CDR1 and CDR2: SGHTA, FQGTGA. Trimming took off 1 base at V and 2 bases at J, with 17 bases between the two ends. This CDR3 has 17 amino acids. The CDR3 DNA is TGTGCCAGCAGCTTAAGGGAGCCGCCGCGTCAGCAAGAGACCCAGTACTTC. It yields the protein CASSLREPPRQQETQYF.

The chain carries TRBV28 and TRBJ2-7, with TRBD2 identical over 8 bases. The CDR3 sequence is 16 residues long. J lost 1 base, V lost 5 bases, and 10 bases had no gene match. Per the germline V gene, CDR1 is MDHEN and CDR2 is SYDVKM. CDR3 amino acids: CASSPGLGGGSYEQYF. The CDR3 DNA sequence: TGTGCCAGCAGTCCCGGACTCGGCGGGGGGTCCTACGAGCAGTACTTC. Supplemented by reference TRBV28 and TRBJ2-7, the full variable domain reads DVKVTQSSRYLVKRTGEKVFLECVQDMDHENMFWYRQDPGLGLRLIYFSYDVKMKEKGDIPEGYSVSREKKERFSLILESASTNQTSMYLCASSPGLGGGSYEQYFGPGTRLTVT.

This chain joins TRBV28 and TRBJ2-1, with no clear D. Germline CDR1 is MDHEN and CDR2 is SYDVKM. V was cut by 8 bases and J by 0 bases, with 11 bases left in between. CDR3 length equals 14 residues. The CDR3 nucleotides are TGTGCCAGCGGCCCCTTTGGCTCCTACAATGAGCAGTTCTTC. This sequence encodes CASGPFGSYNEQFF.

J is TRBJ2-2 and V is TRBV27; 7 positions agree with TRBD2. This CDR3 contains 14 residues. Germline-derived CDR1 and CDR2 are MNHEY and SMNVEV (reference sequence). Trimming took 4 bases from V and 6 from J; bases not matched to a gene: 5. The CDR3: CASSSSGMSGELFF. The CDR3 bases are TGTGCCAGCAGTTCCAGCGGGATGTCCGGGGAGCTGTTTTTT.

The J gene is TRBJ1-1, the V gene TRBV4-3, with 9 bases aligning to TRBD1. The germline V gene encodes CDR1 LGHNA and CDR2 YSLEER. The CDR3 contains 18 residues. Trimming removed 3 bases from V and 1 base from J; junction bases left unmatched: 12. CDR3 sequence: CASSQSITGGRRNTEAFF. The DNA of the CDR3 is TGCGCCAGCAGCCAGAGCATTACAGGGGGCAGAAGGAACACTGAAGCTTTCTTT.

The rearrangement links TRBV10-3 to TRBJ1-1; D uncertain. Germline lookup yields CDR1 ENHRY and CDR2 SYGVKD. CDR3 length equals 14 residues. Trimming stripped 2 bases from V and 3 bases from J, with 10 bases between. The CDR3 loop reads CAISEGVSDTEAFF. The CDR3 DNA sequence: TGTGCCATCAGTGAGGGGGTCTCCGACACTGAAGCTTTCTTT.

This clonotype was seen a handful of times. This sequence joins TRBV27 and TRBJ1-2; possible D gene TRBD1, 5 bases. This CDR3 has 15 amino acids. Trimming took off 5 bases at V and 0 bases at J, with 13 bases between the two ends. Germline values: CDR1 MNHEY, CDR2 SMNVEV (reference sequence). CDR3: CASSPPGRPNYGYTF. The CDR3 region has the DNA TGTGCCAGCAGTCCCCCAGGGCGCCCTAACTATGGCTACACCTTC.

In this sample, this clonotype turned up a few times. This chain connects TRBV20-1 to TRBJ2-7, with TRBD2 identical over 12 bases. The junction had 11 bases not matched to a gene; V was cut back by 3 bases and J by 5 bases. Germline CDR1 and CDR2: DFQATT and SNEGSKA (reference sequence). The CDR3 contains 16 residues. The CDR3 DNA is TGCAGTGCTAGGACACCCGGACTAGCGGGAATCAACGAGCAGTACTTC. Protein sequence: CSARTPGLAGINEQYF.